These 5 T cell receptor beta chains were all obtained from the same sample, sequenced in a study of OX40 agonist ivuxolimab in advanced cancers. Repertoires were generated with immunoSEQ multiplex PCR, while TCRdb's copy carries only in-frame clones and drops some. This sample has around 19,000 clones, with about 80% found just once. This sample comprised CD4+ or CD8+ T cells sorted from blood, obtained in a trial of the OX40 agonist ivuxolimab. The receptor set was obtained from an adult with an advanced solid tumor such as melanoma, head and neck, liver or kidney cancer.

The V gene is TRBV7-2, the J gene TRBJ2-1, with D hard to call. This CDR3 comprises 14 residues. V gave up 0 bases and J gave up 5 bases, with 8 bases separating them. Germline V CDR1 and CDR2: SGHTA, FQGNSA. The CDR3 is CASSLAELNNEQFF. CDR3 DNA sequence: TGTGCCAGCAGCTTAGCCGAGTTGAACAATGAGCAGTTCTTC.

This clone was recorded only once. The chain joins TRBV5-6 to TRBJ1-6, with D unclear. V dropped 4 bases and J dropped 4 bases, with 15 bases sitting between them. Germline V gene lookup returns CDR1 SGHDT and CDR2 YYEEEE. The CDR3 covers 16 residues. CDR3: CASSPRKGAYNSPLHF. The CDR3 region has the DNA TGTGCCAGCAGCCCTCGGAAGGGAGCTTATAATTCACCCCTCCACTTT.

This rearrangement joins TRBV28 to TRBJ1-5; D is ambiguous. This CDR3 has 14 residues. Trimming left V 7 bases short and J 2 bases short, with 12 bases between. Germline-derived CDR1 and CDR2 are MDHEN and SYDVKM. The CDR3: CASNFGWGNQPQHF. The DNA for the CDR3 is TGTGCCAGCAACTTCGGATGGGGCAATCAGCCCCAGCATTTT.

This sequence joins TRBV7-3 and TRBJ1-1; a weak D match, TRBD1 (5 bases). Trimming removed 5 bases from V and 4 bases from J, with 17 bases in between. CDR3 length equals 15 residues. CDR1 and CDR2 from the germline V gene are SGHTA and FQGTGA. The DNA of the CDR3 is TGTGCCAGCAGCCCCTCCTCGGGGGGTGGCACTGAAGCTTTCTTT. Its protein product is CASSPSSGGGTEAFF.

The CDR3 loop is CASSEQANSPLHF. CDR3 DNA sequence: TGTGCCAGCAGTGAACAGGCAAATTCACCCCTCCACTTT. The chain is built from TRBV6-1 and TRBJ1-6, with D uncertain. The CDR3 runs to 13 residues. CDR1 and CDR2 from the germline V gene are MNHNS and SASEGT. V was pared by 2 bases and J by 7 bases, with 6 bases between.